The sample holds a few counts of the clone carrying this T cell receptor beta chain. Its antigen is unknown. The sample is drawn from a study of vaccination and CD4 T cells after COVID-19. Study as a whole: Treatment of control cultures consisted of a CEFX pool, an HIV-1 Nef pool, or no peptide.

Regarding treatment: approximately 9-day PBMC culture with coronavirus spike peptide pools or control peptides (ViraFEST assay). For ViraFEST, peptide pools expanded antigen-specific T cells, after which the TCRs were sequenced. With the Oncomine TCR Beta short-read assay, DNA from cultured CD4+ T cells was sequenced. Each CDR3 protein is one row after TCRdb ran MiXCR on the PCR reads. The sample comprises thousands of distinct CDR3 sequences, 30% to 40% of which are singletons, and about 36% rests with the top ten. The CDR3 spans 16 residues. Germline V CDR1 and CDR2: SGHTA, FQGTGA. V gave up 2 bases and J gave up 0 bases; unmatched junction bases: 4.

Sequenced sample: CD4+ T cells from blood, cultured in vitro. This receptor was taken from a human donor who had recovered from COVID-19. The genes are TRBV7-3 and TRBJ2-1; 7 nucleotides line up with TRBD1. CDR3 amino acids: CASSLSGDSSYNEQFF. CDR3 nucleotide sequence: TGTGCCAGCAGCTTATCTGGGGACAGCTCCTACAATGAGCAGTTCTTC.